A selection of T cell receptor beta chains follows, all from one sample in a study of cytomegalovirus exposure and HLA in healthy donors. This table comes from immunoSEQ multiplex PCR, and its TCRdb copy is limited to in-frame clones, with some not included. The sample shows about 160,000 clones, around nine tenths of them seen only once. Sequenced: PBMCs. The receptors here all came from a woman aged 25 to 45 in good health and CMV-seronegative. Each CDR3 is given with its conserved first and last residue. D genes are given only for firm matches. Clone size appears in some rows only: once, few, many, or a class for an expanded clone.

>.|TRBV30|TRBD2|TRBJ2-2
TGTGCCTGGACGCTAGCGGGGGGACTCACCGGGGAGCTGTTTTTT
CAWTLAGGLTGELFF
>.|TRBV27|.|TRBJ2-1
TGTGCCAGCAGTTTTGGCGACGGGGTACAGTTCTTC
CASSFGDGVQFF
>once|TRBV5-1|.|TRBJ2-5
TGCGCCAGCAGCCCCATCCCCCTCAGCCAAGAGACCCAGTACTTC
CASSPIPLSQETQYF
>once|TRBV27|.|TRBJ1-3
TGTGCCAGCATGCGTTTCTCTGGAAACACCATATATTTT
CASMRFSGNTIYF
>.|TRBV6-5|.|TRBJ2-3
TGTGCCAGCAGTTCTCTTACAGGGCTTCGCACAGATACGCAGTATTTT
CASSSLTGLRTDTQYF
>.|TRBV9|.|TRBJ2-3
TGTGCCAGCAGCGTAGATGGGGAGCATACGCAGTATTTT
CASSVDGEHTQYF
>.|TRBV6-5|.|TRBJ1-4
TGTGCCAGCAGTTACGGGGCAGCAACTAATGAAAAACTGTTTTTT
CASSYGAATNEKLFF
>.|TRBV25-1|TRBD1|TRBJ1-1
TGTGCCAGCTCCATCGGGACAGCTACCCATCGGGACACTGAAGCTTTCTTT
CASSIGTATHRDTEAFF
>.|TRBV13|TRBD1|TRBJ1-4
TGTGCCAGCAGCATCGGGACAGGGACTGAAAAACTGTTTTTT
CASSIGTGTEKLFF
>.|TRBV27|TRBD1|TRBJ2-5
TGTGCCAGCAGATCCCCGACAGGGCCACAAGAGACCCAGTACTTC
CASRSPTGPQETQYF
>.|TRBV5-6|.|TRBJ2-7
TGTGCCAGCAGTCTACCCCGGGACAACTCCTACGAGCAGTACTTC
CASSLPRDNSYEQYF
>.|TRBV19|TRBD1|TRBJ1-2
TGTGCCAGTAGTATAGCTGCGACAGGGGGCGCCTCTGGCTACACCTTC
CASSIAATGGASGYTF
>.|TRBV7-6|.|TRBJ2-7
TGTGCCAGCAGCCCCTTTAGTAGTCCCGAGCAGTACTTC
CASSPFSSPEQYF
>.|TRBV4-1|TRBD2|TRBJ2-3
TGCGCCAGCAGCCAAGATCGGGGTAGCGGGGGCACAGATACGCAGTATTTT
CASSQDRGSGGTDTQYF
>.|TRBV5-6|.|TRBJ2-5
TGTGCCAGCAGCTTGATCGGGGGTTCCGCAGAGACCCAGTACTTC
CASSLIGGSAETQYF
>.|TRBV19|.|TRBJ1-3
TGTGCCAGTAGTCAGAGGAGGGGCAGATCCTCTGGAAACACCATATATTTT
CASSQRRGRSSGNTIYF
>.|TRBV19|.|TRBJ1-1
TGTGCCAGTAGTATCGGCGTGGGGGGGAACACTGAAGCTTTCTTT
CASSIGVGGNTEAFF